Presented here are 7 T cell receptor beta chains from one specimen sequenced in a study of cytomegalovirus exposure and HLA in healthy donors. The PCR was carried out with 60 Vbeta primers and 13 Jbeta primers. The data were produced by immunoSEQ multiplex PCR, yet TCRdb's version contains in-frame clones alone and is incomplete. The sample yields about 160,000 clones, 70% to 90% seen once. The specimen was PBMCs. The receptors shown here come from a woman younger than 30 in good health and CMV-seronegative.

The V and J genes are TRBV28 and TRBJ2-7, with D tentatively TRBD2 (5 bases). Trimming removed 6 bases from V and 3 bases from J, with 18 bases in between. Per germline, CDR1 MDHEN and CDR2 SYDVKM. The CDR3 extends over 15 amino acids. CDR3 coding DNA: TGTGCCAGCAGCTTAGGGAGCTACCCCCTCTACGAGCAGTACTTC. It is translated as CASSLGSYPLYEQYF. Full variable domain (remainder filled in from reference TRBV28 and TRBJ2-7): DVKVTQSSRYLVKRTGEKVFLECVQDMDHENMFWYRQDPGLGLRLIYFSYDVKMKEKGDIPEGYSVSREKKERFSLILESASTNQTSMYLCASSLGSYPLYEQYFGPGTRLTVT.

The gene calls are TRBV5-6 and TRBJ2-5; the D gene is possibly TRBD1 (5 bases). V lost 2 bases, J lost 1 base, and 9 bases lay in between. The CDR3 has 14 residues. CDR1 and CDR2 (germline): SGHDT, YYEEEE. The CDR3, as DNA: TGTGCCAGCAGCTTCGGCCAGGGCCAAGAGACCCAGTACTTC. Translation gives CASSFGQGQETQYF.

The chain employs TRBV18 and TRBJ2-7; 8 bases fit TRBD1. This CDR3 comprises 16 residues. Unmatched junction bases numbered 10, after V lost 3 bases and J lost 3 bases. CDR1 is KGHSH and CDR2 is LQKENI in the germline V gene. CDR3 sequence reads: CASSPDYGQGLYEQYF. For the CDR3, the DNA is TGTGCCAGCTCACCCGATTACGGACAGGGTCTCTACGAGCAGTACTTC.

The chain uses TRBV18 and TRBJ2-3; 7 bases are a match to TRBD1. Per germline, CDR1 KGHSH and CDR2 LQKENI. The junction had 8 bases not matched to a gene; V was cut back by 3 bases and J by 2 bases. The CDR3 has 16 residues. The DNA for the CDR3 is TGTGCCAGCTCACCTCCGACAGGGACATCCACAGATACGCAGTATTTT. Protein product: CASSPPTGTSTDTQYF.

The rearrangement joins TRBV29-1 to TRBJ1-1, with D perhaps TRBD1 (5 bases). Germline assignment: CDR1 SQVTM and CDR2 ANQGSEA. The V end was cut by 4 bases, the J end by 7 bases, with 16 bases between. There are 13 residues in the CDR3. CDR3 sequence reads: CSVGLGGFHEAFF. For the CDR3, the DNA is TGCAGCGTTGGTTTGGGGGGGTTCCATGAAGCTTTCTTT.

The V gene is TRBV7-3, the J gene TRBJ2-1, with D possibly being TRBD2 (7 bases). The V gene's germline CDR1 is SGHTA and CDR2 FQGTGA. The CDR3 spans 19 residues. V lost 1 base and J 5 bases, leaving 24 bases between the germline ends. This chain's CDR3 is CASSLRGAGEGVRDNEQFF. The CDR3 nucleotides are TGTGCCAGCAGCTTAAGGGGGGCGGGAGAGGGGGTTCGAGACAATGAGCAGTTCTTC.

This rearrangement joins TRBV29-1 to TRBJ2-1, with 12 bases that match TRBD2. This CDR3 has 17 residues. Unmatched junction bases numbered 8, after V lost 1 base and J lost 4 bases. Germline V gene data show CDR1 as SQVTM and CDR2 as ANQGSEA. Here the CDR3 DNA reads TGCAGCGTTGAAGGACTAGCGGGAGTTTCTTGGTACAATGAGCAGTTCTTC. This codes for CSVEGLAGVSWYNEQFF.